This T cell receptor beta chain was sequenced in a study of T cell changes during pregnancy in multiple sclerosis (dated by TCRdb to the late 2010s). Study-level background: In women with multiple sclerosis, the researchers looked at how the T cell repertoire shifted as pregnancy progressed.

Taken from the germline V gene, the CDR1 and CDR2 loops are MGHRA and YSYEKL. V is shortened by 0 bases, J by 3 bases, and the region joining them spans 9 bases. Its CDR3 holds 14 amino acids, cysteine through phenylalanine. Kept here is only the CDR3 DNA, which spans 42 bases and is read in frame from base 1. As concerns this clone: Its binding antigen is unknown. There are no base qualities to consult, and no much larger clone falls within one base.

Library construction relied on the immunoSEQ multiplex PCR assay. Here the immuneACCESS table is served through TCRdb, limited to in-frame sequences with V and J called. Missing clones are a known gap in these copies; in checked studies unresolved V genes cover under half, and the rest lacks a known reason. Present in this sample are about 20,000 clones, about 88% of which were seen just once. The top ten constitute around 21% of the sample. The sample here was CD8+ T cells from peripheral blood mononuclear cells, taken after pregnancy. The chain employs TRBV4-1 and TRBJ2-7, with an unclear D gene assignment. This clonotype was obtained from a female donor in good health, enrolled as a control in a pregnancy study. The CDR3 has the sequence CASSQDQLIYEQYF. The nucleotide sequence is TGCGCCAGCAGCCAAGATCAACTCATCTACGAGCAGTACTTC.